This T cell receptor (beta chain) comes out of a study of a mutant IDH1 vaccine in newly diagnosed glioma. About the study: Participants attended visit V12, the safety follow-up, at week 35, and then attended visit V13 at week 47.

Measured with immunoSEQ multiplex PCR; TCRdb has only the in-frame clones, and not every one. The top ten clones hold about 12% of a sample with tens of thousands of clones, 84% of them seen once. Time point in this sample: week 35, safety follow-up. One vaccine dose held 300 ug of mutant IDH1 20-mer peptide and came with topical imiquimod. Details on this clone: Its antigen remains unknown.

Germline V gene sequence: CDR1 SGHKS, CDR2 YYEKEE (reference sequence). There are 14 residues in the CDR3. Losses at the gene ends were 4 bases for V and 0 bases for J; bases not matched to a gene: 4. Findings of the study overall: Changes to the top peripheral T cell clonotypes appeared unrelated to pseudoprogression.

The TCR comes from a man younger than 30 with glioma. This chain links TRBV5-5 with TRBJ2-7; 7 bases line up with TRBD1. The material was PBMCs, obtained from a glioma patient whose treatment included an IDH1 peptide vaccine. For the CDR3, the DNA is TGTGCCAGCAGCCCGGGACAGCACTCCTACGAGCAGTACTTC. This codes for CASSPGQHSYEQYF.